This T cell receptor (beta chain) originates from a study of technical replicates of blood from several donors. Assay: immunoSEQ multiplex PCR; the TCRdb copy retains only in-frame clones and omits some. The sample lists 91,000 or so clones, roughly 96% occurring once. Germline CDR1 reads MNHNS; CDR2 reads SASEGT. The CDR3 sequence is 13 residues long. The V and J ends lost 10 bases and 2 bases, in that order; junction bases with no gene match: 7. Input material: T cells isolated from PBMCs. This TCR was sampled from a human donor in good health. The J gene is TRBJ2-5, the V gene TRBV6-1; TRBD1 agrees at 7 bases. The CDR3 protein is CAITPGQQETQYF. The CDR3 DNA reads TGTGCCATCACGCCGGGACAGCAAGAGACCCAGTACTTC.